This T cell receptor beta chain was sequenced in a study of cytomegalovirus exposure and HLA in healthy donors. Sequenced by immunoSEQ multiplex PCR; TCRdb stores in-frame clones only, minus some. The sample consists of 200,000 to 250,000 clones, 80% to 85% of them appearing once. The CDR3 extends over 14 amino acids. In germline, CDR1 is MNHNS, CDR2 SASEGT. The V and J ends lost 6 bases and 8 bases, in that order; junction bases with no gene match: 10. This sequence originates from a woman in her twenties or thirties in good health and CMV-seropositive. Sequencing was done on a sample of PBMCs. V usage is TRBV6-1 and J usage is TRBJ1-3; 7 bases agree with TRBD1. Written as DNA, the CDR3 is TGTGCCAGCAGGACCGGGACAGAAACTCACACCATATATTTT. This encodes CASRTGTETHTIYF.